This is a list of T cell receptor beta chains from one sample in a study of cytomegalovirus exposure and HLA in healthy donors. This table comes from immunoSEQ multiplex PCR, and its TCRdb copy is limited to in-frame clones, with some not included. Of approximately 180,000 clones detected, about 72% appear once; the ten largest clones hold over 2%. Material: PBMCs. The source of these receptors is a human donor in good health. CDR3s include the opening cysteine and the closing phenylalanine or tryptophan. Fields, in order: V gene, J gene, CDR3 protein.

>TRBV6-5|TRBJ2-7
CASSSDSGEQYF
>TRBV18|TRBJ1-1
CASSPEGNTEAFF
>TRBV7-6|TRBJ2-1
CASSSGTGKDEQFF
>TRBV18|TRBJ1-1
CASSPRAGEHTEAFF
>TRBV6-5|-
CASRGQGEIYEQYF
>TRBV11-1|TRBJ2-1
CASSRDRGGEQFF
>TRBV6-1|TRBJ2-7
CASSERGTVYEQYF
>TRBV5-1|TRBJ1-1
CASSIQGANTEAFF
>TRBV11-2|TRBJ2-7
CASSLGTVYEQYF
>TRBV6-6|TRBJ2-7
CASSYSRVSDSYEQYF
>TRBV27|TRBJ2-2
CASRAPGGLDGELFF
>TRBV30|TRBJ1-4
CASGQTTNEKLFF
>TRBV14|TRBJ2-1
CASRRGVYNEQFF
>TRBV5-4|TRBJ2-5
CASSQEGRGETQYF
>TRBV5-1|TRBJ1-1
CASSSGIRGTEAFF